This T cell receptor (beta chain) was captured by sequencing in a study of T-cell reconstitution after alpha-beta-depleted transplantation in children. A word on this clonotype: Its antigen is currently unknown.

Preparation of the TCRbeta library involved a method that used unique molecular identifiers. TCRdb re-derived calls from the PCR reads in MiXCR, one entry per CDR3 protein. The top ten hold about 35% of the sample, which has a few hundred thousand distinct CDR3 sequences, roughly a quarter seen once. Points from the study as a whole: Newly produced T cells mostly accounted for T-cell counts and diversity one year post-transplant. Surviving recipient T cells and intrathymic progenitors accounted for some patients' high TCRbeta diversity at day 60.

This CDR3 has 15 amino acids. CDR1 is SGHDN, CDR2 FVKESK, per germline. J lost 6 bases, V lost 4 bases, and 9 bases had no gene match. The sequence was collected from a boy younger than two with Wiskott-Aldrich syndrome, due to receive a stem cell transplant. Material: PBMCs, obtained before TCRalphabeta/CD19-depleted stem cell transplant. The chain employs TRBV14 and TRBJ2-7, with TRBD2 identical over 10 bases. The CDR3 loop is CASSRLTSGMGEQYF. In DNA form, the CDR3 reads TGTGCCAGCAGCCGGTTAACTAGCGGGATGGGCGAGCAGTACTTC.